This T cell receptor (beta chain) originates from a study of Ad26.COV2.S vaccination and SARS-CoV-2 variants. Overall study: Donor was one of the participants in the Ad26.COV2.S arm of the COV1001 trial.

Produced via immunoSEQ multiplex PCR; TCRdb's table is partial and in-frame only. The repertoire holds hundreds of thousands of clones, roughly 89% seen once, with around 2.5% in the top ten. The germline V gene encodes CDR1 SGHAT and CDR2 FQNNGV. CDR3 length: 15 residues. V was cut by 0 bases and J by 10 bases, with 16 bases left in between. The study's findings and limits: Vaccine recipients posted higher spike-specific TCR breadth than their placebo counterparts.

Treatment given: over 15 received Ad26.COV2.S at low or high dose, single or two shots; a few received placebo; per-sample allocation not given. Collection of samples fell on day 63 after the first vaccine or placebo injection. Wuhan-strain spike was delivered by a replication-incompetent Ad26 vector. In the case of this clone: No antigen is known for it.

The rearrangement joins TRBV11-2 to TRBJ1-5, with D possibly matching TRBD1 (5 bases). The sample consisted of peripheral blood, taken in a trial of Ad26.COV2.S vaccine versus placebo. The TCR sequence derives from a person aged 18 to 59 who received the Ad26.COV2.S COVID-19 vaccine or a placebo. Written as DNA, the CDR3 is TGTGCCAGCAGCTTAGATGTCGGTGCAGGGATACCCCAGCATTTT. It yields the protein CASSLDVGAGIPQHF.